The next 10 T cell receptor beta chains were all read from a single sample in a study of cytomegalovirus exposure and HLA in healthy donors. Primers: 60 Vbeta forward and 13 Jbeta reverse. Assay used: immunoSEQ multiplex PCR; TCRdb lists only in-frame clones, some missing. Seen here are tens of thousands of clones, around 73% observed once, and the top ten hold less than 3.5%. Sequenced: PBMCs. The origin of the receptors is a woman under 40 in good health and CMV-seronegative.

The V gene is TRBV4-1, the J gene TRBJ2-7; 10 bases agree with TRBD1. V was pared by 3 bases and J by 1 base, with 0 bases of the junction left unmatched. The CDR3 totals 14 residues. The germline V gene encodes CDR1 MGHRA and CDR2 YSYEKL. The CDR3 spells CASSQDRGSYEQYF. The CDR3 DNA is TGCGCCAGCAGCCAGGACAGGGGGTCCTACGAGCAGTACTTC.

The genes are TRBV6-5 and TRBJ1-2, with D possibly matching TRBD1 (6 bases). The V and J ends lost 4 bases and 4 bases respectively, with 13 bases between them. Germline CDR1 reads MNHEY; CDR2 reads SVGAGI. The CDR3 consists of 14 residues. CDR3 region: CASSSEQGPYGYTF. The CDR3 coding sequence is TGTGCCAGCAGTTCTGAACAGGGCCCCTATGGCTACACCTTC.

As DNA, the CDR3 is TGTGCCAGCAGTCTTAGCGGGATCCAAGAGACCCAGTACTTC. It is translated as CASSLSGIQETQYF. This chain links TRBV14 with TRBJ2-5; 8 bases align to TRBD2. The CDR3 is 14 residues long. Trimming took 6 bases from V and 1 from J; bases not matched to a gene: 4. CDR1 and CDR2 (germline): SGHDN, FVKESK.

J is TRBJ1-1 and V is TRBV19; D is unresolved. This CDR3 contains 14 residues. CDR1 is LNHDA, CDR2 SQIVND, per germline (reference sequence). The V gene lost 6 bases and the J gene lost 0 bases, with 11 bases spanning the gap. CDR3 nucleotides: TGTGCCAGTAGGCCACCCCCGGTGAACACTGAAGCTTTCTTT. Translation gives CASRPPPVNTEAFF. Filled out from reference TRBV19 and TRBJ1-1, the complete variable domain reads DGGITQSPKYLFRKEGQNVTLSCEQNLNHDAMYWYRQDPGQGLRLIYYSQIVNDFQKGDIAEGYSVSREKKESFPLTVTSAQKNPTAFYLCASRPPPVNTEAFFGQGTRLTVV.

The chain recombines TRBV6-1 with TRBJ2-7; 7 nucleotides agree with TRBD1. CDR1 and CDR2 from the germline V gene are MNHNS and SASEGT. V lost 6 bases and J lost 2; bases outside the gene matches: 10. This CDR3 contains 15 residues. CDR3 amino acids: CASSEDRLFAYEQYF. The DNA for the CDR3 is TGTGCCAGCAGCGAGGACAGGCTGTTTGCCTACGAGCAGTACTTC.

The table lists this clone with a few counts. This chain links TRBV7-6 with TRBJ2-7; 8 bases line up with TRBD1. The CDR3 is 16 residues long. CDR1 and CDR2 from the germline V gene are SGHVS and FNYEAQ. The V and J ends lost 5 bases and 6 bases, in that order; junction bases with no gene match: 15. CDR3: CASSPGLGTGRGEQYF. The CDR3 nucleotides are TGTGCCAGCAGCCCAGGTCTCGGGACAGGAAGGGGCGAGCAGTACTTC.

V usage is TRBV4-2 and J usage is TRBJ1-4; D is uncertain. The CDR3 has 16 amino acids. V was clipped by 0 bases and J by 10 bases, with 18 bases between them. Per germline, CDR1 LGHNA and CDR2 YNFKEQ. This chain's CDR3 is CASSQDLGGEVGKLFF. CDR3 in DNA: TGTGCCAGCAGCCAAGATCTTGGAGGAGAAGTCGGAAAACTGTTTTTT.

A few counts support this clone. The chain is built from TRBV9 and TRBJ1-4; 12 bases are shared with TRBD1. Trimming took 5 bases from V and 8 from J; bases not matched to a gene: 7. The CDR3 has 15 amino acids. CDR1 and CDR2 (germline): SGDLS, YYNGEE. CDR3 in DNA: TGTGCCAGCAGTGGGACAGGGGGCTCCAGGGAAAAACTGTTTTTT. Translation gives CASSGTGGSREKLFF.

The chain is built from TRBV28 and TRBJ1-5; no firm D call. V lost 5 bases to trimming and J lost 5 bases, with 7 bases between them. Germline V gene sequence: CDR1 MDHEN, CDR2 SYDVKM. This CDR3 spans 12 amino acids. The CDR3 region is CASSGHYQPQHF. The CDR3 DNA reads as TGTGCCAGCAGTGGGCACTATCAGCCCCAGCATTTT. Looking up the rest from reference TRBV28 and TRBJ1-5 gives the full variable domain: DVKVTQSSRYLVKRTGEKVFLECVQDMDHENMFWYRQDPGLGLRLIYFSYDVKMKEKGDIPEGYSVSREKKERFSLILESASTNQTSMYLCASSGHYQPQHFGDGTRLSIL.

J is TRBJ2-7 and V is TRBV30; tentatively, D is TRBD1 (6 bases). V dropped 1 base and J dropped 4 bases, with 14 bases sitting between them. The CDR3 spans 14 residues. From germline, CDR1 is GTSNPN and CDR2 SVGIG (reference sequence). This CDR3 reads CAWSGKGHLYEQYF. The DNA of the CDR3 is TGTGCCTGGAGTGGAAAGGGACACCTTTACGAGCAGTACTTC.